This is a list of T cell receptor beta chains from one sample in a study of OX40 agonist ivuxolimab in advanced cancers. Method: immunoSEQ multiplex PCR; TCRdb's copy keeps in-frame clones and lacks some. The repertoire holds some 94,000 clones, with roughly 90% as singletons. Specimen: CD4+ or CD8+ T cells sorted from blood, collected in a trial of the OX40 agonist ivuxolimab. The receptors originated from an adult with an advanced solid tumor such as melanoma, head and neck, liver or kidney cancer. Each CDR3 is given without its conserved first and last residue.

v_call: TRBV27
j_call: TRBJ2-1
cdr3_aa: ASVAGGGEQF

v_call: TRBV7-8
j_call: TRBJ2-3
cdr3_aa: ASSSAGGGTDTQY

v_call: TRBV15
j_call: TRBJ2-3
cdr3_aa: ATSRQGAGGTDTQY

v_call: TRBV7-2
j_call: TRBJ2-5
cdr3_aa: ASSLGGGPQETQY

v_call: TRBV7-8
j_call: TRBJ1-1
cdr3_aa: ASSPGGDRRTEAF

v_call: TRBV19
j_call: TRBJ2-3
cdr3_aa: ASSAPASTDTQY

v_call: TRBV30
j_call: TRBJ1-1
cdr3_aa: AWGPWGEDTEAF

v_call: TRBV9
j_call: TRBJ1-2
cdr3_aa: ASSVGD

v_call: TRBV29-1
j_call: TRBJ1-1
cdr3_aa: SVEVTTEAF

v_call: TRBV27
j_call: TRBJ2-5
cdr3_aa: ASSPGTSGVQETQY

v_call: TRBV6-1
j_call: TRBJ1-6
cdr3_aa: AITPGQRDSPLH

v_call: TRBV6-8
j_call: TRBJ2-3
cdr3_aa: ASSHRDSGTDTQY

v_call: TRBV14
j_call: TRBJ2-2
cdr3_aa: ASSQGPTITGELF

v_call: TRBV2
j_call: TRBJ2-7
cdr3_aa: ASSDTQGRYEQY

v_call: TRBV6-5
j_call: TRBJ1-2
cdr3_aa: ATRMLNYGYT

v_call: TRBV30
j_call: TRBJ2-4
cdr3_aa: AWSPGVLKNIQY

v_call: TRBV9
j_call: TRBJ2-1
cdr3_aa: ASSVDLYNEQF

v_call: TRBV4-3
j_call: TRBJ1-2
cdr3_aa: ASSQVVGNTGAYGYT

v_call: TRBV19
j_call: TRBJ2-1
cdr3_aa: ASTSSGGSYNEQF

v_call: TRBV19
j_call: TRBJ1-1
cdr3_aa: ASSKTPNTEAF

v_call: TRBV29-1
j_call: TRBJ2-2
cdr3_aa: SVDTGELF

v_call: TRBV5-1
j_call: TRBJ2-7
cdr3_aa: ASSLGGNNEQY

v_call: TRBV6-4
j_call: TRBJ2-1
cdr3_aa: ASSDVAGASYNEQF

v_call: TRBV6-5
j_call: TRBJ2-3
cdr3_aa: ASCEGYTQY

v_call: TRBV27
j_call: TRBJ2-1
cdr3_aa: ASRSPFSYNEQF